This T cell receptor (beta chain) was captured in a study of blood T cell repertoires in COVID-19. Study-level information: The United States, Italy and Spain were the sources of the acute and convalescent COVID-19 samples.

Individuals drawn from about two dozen US areas were roughly 18 to 95 years old. The V gene's germline CDR1 is SGHAT and CDR2 FQDESV (reference sequence). V shed 1 base and J 2 bases; nucleotides not matched to a gene: 0. The CDR3 loop spans 14 amino acids. The protocol was immunoSEQ multiplex PCR, while the TCRdb copy is restricted to in-frame clones and leaves out a portion. The repertoire holds a few hundred thousand clones, approximately 90% seen once, with about 1% in the top ten. The sample consisted of PBMCs or T cells enriched from blood (not recorded which). The receptor comes from a man aged 18-30 years who had recovered from COVID-19. The genes are TRBV11-1 and TRBJ2-7, with 9 bases identical to TRBD1. The CDR3 reads CASSLGTGAYEQYF. DNA for the CDR3: TGTGCCAGCAGCTTAGGGACAGGGGCCTACGAGCAGTACTTC.